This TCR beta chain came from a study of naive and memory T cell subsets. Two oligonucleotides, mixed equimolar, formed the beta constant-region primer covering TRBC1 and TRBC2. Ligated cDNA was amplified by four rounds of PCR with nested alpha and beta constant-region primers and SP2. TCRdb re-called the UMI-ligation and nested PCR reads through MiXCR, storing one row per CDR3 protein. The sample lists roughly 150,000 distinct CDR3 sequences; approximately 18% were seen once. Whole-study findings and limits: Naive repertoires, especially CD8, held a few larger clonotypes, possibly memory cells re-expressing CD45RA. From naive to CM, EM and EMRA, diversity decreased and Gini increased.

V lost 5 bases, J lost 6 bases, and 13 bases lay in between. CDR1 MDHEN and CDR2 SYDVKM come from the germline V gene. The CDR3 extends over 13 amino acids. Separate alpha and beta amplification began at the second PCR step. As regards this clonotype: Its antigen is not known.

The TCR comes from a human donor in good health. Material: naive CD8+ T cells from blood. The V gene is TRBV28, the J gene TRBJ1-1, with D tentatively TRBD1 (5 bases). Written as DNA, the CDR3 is TGTGCCAGCAGTAAGGTAGCAGGGTCTGAAGCTTTCTTT. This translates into CASSKVAGSEAFF.